A selection of T cell receptor beta chains follows, all from one sample in a study of shared clonotypes between healthy human individuals. This table comes from immunoSEQ multiplex PCR, and its TCRdb copy is limited to in-frame clones, with some not included. The repertoire holds a few million clones, with approximately 95% as singletons. The specimen sequenced was naive CD4+ T cells sorted from blood. The receptor set was obtained from a man younger than 35 in good health. CDR3s include the opening cysteine and the closing phenylalanine or tryptophan. Fields, in order: V gene, clone size, J gene, D gene, CDR3 DNA, CDR3 protein. The D gene is left open where the match is weak. Clone size appears in some rows only: once, few, many, or a class for an expanded clone.

v_call: TRBV7-8
clone_size: NA
j_call: TRBJ2-7
d_call: TRBD1
cdr3_nt: TGTGCCAGCAGCTTAATTATCAGGGGGCTCTCCTACGAGCAGTACTTC
cdr3_aa: CASSLIIRGLSYEQYF

v_call: TRBV30
clone_size: NA
j_call: TRBJ2-7
d_call: NA
cdr3_nt: TGTGCCTGGAGTGTACGATCTGGGCTAAGTACCTACGAGCAGTACTTC
cdr3_aa: CAWSVRSGLSTYEQYF

v_call: TRBV18
clone_size: once
j_call: TRBJ1-6
d_call: TRBD1
cdr3_nt: TGTGCCAGCTCACTGGACAGGGGCTCACCCCTCCACTTT
cdr3_aa: CASSLDRGSPLHF

v_call: TRBV4-1
clone_size: NA
j_call: TRBJ1-5
d_call: TRBD1
cdr3_nt: TGCGCCAGCAGCCAACCCCCGGCAGGGGGGTATAGCAATCAGCCCCAGCATTTT
cdr3_aa: CASSQPPAGGYSNQPQHF

v_call: TRBV4-1
clone_size: NA
j_call: TRBJ2-2
d_call: TRBD2
cdr3_nt: TGCGCCAGCAGCCAAGGTCTACTAGCGGGAGGGAGGAACACCGGGGAGCTGTTTTTT
cdr3_aa: CASSQGLLAGGRNTGELFF

v_call: TRBV19
clone_size: NA
j_call: TRBJ2-7
d_call: NA
cdr3_nt: TGTGCCAGTAGTATTTCGGGACAAACCTACGAGCAGTACTTC
cdr3_aa: CASSISGQTYEQYF

v_call: TRBV4-1
clone_size: NA
j_call: TRBJ2-7
d_call: NA
cdr3_nt: TGCGCCAGCAGCCAAGATCCAACAACTACTAGCTCCTACGAGCAGTACTTC
cdr3_aa: CASSQDPTTTSSYEQYF

v_call: TRBV6-1
clone_size: NA
j_call: TRBJ1-1
d_call: NA
cdr3_nt: TGTGCCAGCAGTGAAGGACAGCCAAACACTGAAGCTTTCTTT
cdr3_aa: CASSEGQPNTEAFF

v_call: TRBV2
clone_size: NA
j_call: TRBJ1-2
d_call: TRBD1
cdr3_nt: TGTGCCAGCAGCCCTGACAGGGATCCTGGCTACACCTTC
cdr3_aa: CASSPDRDPGYTF

v_call: TRBV30
clone_size: NA
j_call: TRBJ2-7
d_call: NA
cdr3_nt: TGTGCCTGGAGTGTTCGCTGGGGCTACGAGCAGTACTTC
cdr3_aa: CAWSVRWGYEQYF

v_call: TRBV5-4
clone_size: NA
j_call: TRBJ2-7
d_call: NA
cdr3_nt: TGTGCCAGCAGTCAACGGGGTTACGAGCAGTACTTC
cdr3_aa: CASSQRGYEQYF

v_call: TRBV7-2
clone_size: NA
j_call: TRBJ1-1
d_call: NA
cdr3_nt: TGTGCCAGCAGCTTAGAAGTGGGGGAAGCTTTCTTT
cdr3_aa: CASSLEVGEAFF

v_call: TRBV11-2
clone_size: few
j_call: TRBJ2-6
d_call: NA
cdr3_nt: TGTGCCAGCAGTTACGGCTCTGGGGCCAACGTCCTGACTTTC
cdr3_aa: CASSYGSGANVLTF

v_call: TRBV2
clone_size: NA
j_call: TRBJ2-7
d_call: NA
cdr3_nt: TGTGCCAGCAGTGGAAAAGATTGGCCTCTATACGAGCAGTACTTC
cdr3_aa: CASSGKDWPLYEQYF

v_call: TRBV29-1
clone_size: NA
j_call: TRBJ1-2
d_call: NA
cdr3_nt: TGCAGCGTTGAAATAGGGACCGCTAACTATGGCTACACCTTC
cdr3_aa: CSVEIGTANYGYTF

v_call: TRBV7-7
clone_size: NA
j_call: TRBJ2-5
d_call: TRBD1
cdr3_nt: TGTGCTAGCAGCCCCAGGGACAGCCTAAGGGGGGAGACCCAGTACTTC
cdr3_aa: CASSPRDSLRGETQYF

v_call: TRBV10-1
clone_size: NA
j_call: TRBJ2-1
d_call: NA
cdr3_nt: TGCGCCAGCAGTGACAGTGGAGGGTCGACTTCCAATGAGCAGTTCTTC
cdr3_aa: CASSDSGGSTSNEQFF

v_call: TRBV2
clone_size: NA
j_call: TRBJ2-5
d_call: TRBD1
cdr3_nt: TGTGCCAGCAAAAGACAGGGTCAAGAGACCCAGTACTTC
cdr3_aa: CASKRQGQETQYF

v_call: TRBV4-3
clone_size: NA
j_call: TRBJ2-3
d_call: TRBD2
cdr3_nt: TGCGCCAGCAGCCAAGACGGGCGGGAGTCCGATACGCAGTATTTT
cdr3_aa: CASSQDGRESDTQYF

v_call: TRBV7-2
clone_size: NA
j_call: TRBJ2-7
d_call: NA
cdr3_nt: TGTGCCAGCAGACTGAGCTCCACGAACTACGAGCAGTACTTC
cdr3_aa: CASRLSSTNYEQYF

v_call: TRBV4-3
clone_size: NA
j_call: TRBJ1-2
d_call: NA
cdr3_nt: TGCGCCAGCAGCCAAGATGTTGGAGCAAACTATGGCTACACCTTC
cdr3_aa: CASSQDVGANYGYTF

v_call: TRBV5-6
clone_size: NA
j_call: TRBJ2-3
d_call: TRBD1
cdr3_nt: TGTGCCAGCAGCTTACAGGGGGCAGATACGCAGTATTTT
cdr3_aa: CASSLQGADTQYF

v_call: TRBV2
clone_size: NA
j_call: TRBJ2-5
d_call: TRBD2
cdr3_nt: TGTGCCAGCATCGGTCAGTTGGGGGGGGAGACCCAGTACTTC
cdr3_aa: CASIGQLGGETQYF

v_call: TRBV30
clone_size: NA
j_call: TRBJ2-7
d_call: NA
cdr3_nt: TGTGCCTGGAGGGGGCCCTTCGGAGCTGAGCAGTACTTC
cdr3_aa: CAWRGPFGAEQYF

v_call: TRBV28
clone_size: once
j_call: TRBJ1-1
d_call: NA
cdr3_nt: TGTGCCAGCAGCCCAGCGGGGATTGGGGACACTGAAGCTTTCTTT
cdr3_aa: CASSPAGIGDTEAFF

v_call: TRBV9
clone_size: NA
j_call: TRBJ1-2
d_call: NA
cdr3_nt: TGTGCCAGCAGCAAAGGACAGTCGGAACCTTTTGGCTACACCTTC
cdr3_aa: CASSKGQSEPFGYTF

v_call: TRBV6-5
clone_size: once
j_call: TRBJ2-3
d_call: NA
cdr3_nt: TGTGCCAGCAGTTACGGCGGGGGTTCCCTCAGGGGTACGCAGTATTTT
cdr3_aa: CASSYGGGSLRGTQYF

v_call: TRBV28
clone_size: NA
j_call: TRBJ1-1
d_call: TRBD1
cdr3_nt: TGTGCCAGCAGCCAAAAGACAGGGCGAACCAGGAACACTGAAGCTTTCTTT
cdr3_aa: CASSQKTGRTRNTEAFF

v_call: TRBV7-2
clone_size: NA
j_call: TRBJ1-3
d_call: NA
cdr3_nt: TGTGCCAGCAGCCTCGGTCCGGCCTCTGGAAACACCATATATTTT
cdr3_aa: CASSLGPASGNTIYF

v_call: TRBV7-2
clone_size: NA
j_call: TRBJ2-7
d_call: TRBD2
cdr3_nt: TGTGCCAGCAGCTTAGAGGCTGGACTAGCGGTTCACGAGCAGTACTTC
cdr3_aa: CASSLEAGLAVHEQYF

v_call: TRBV10-3
clone_size: NA
j_call: TRBJ1-5
d_call: NA
cdr3_nt: TGTGCCATCAGTGCACAGGGAGAGAGCAATCAGCCCCAGCATTTT
cdr3_aa: CAISAQGESNQPQHF

v_call: TRBV6-5
clone_size: NA
j_call: TRBJ2-3
d_call: NA
cdr3_nt: TGTGCCGCGAGCACAGATACGCAGTATTTT
cdr3_aa: CAASTDTQYF

v_call: TRBV6-5
clone_size: NA
j_call: TRBJ2-7
d_call: NA
cdr3_nt: TGTGCCAGCAGTTCGCGATGGGGGGGAGGGGGCTACGAGCAGTACTTC
cdr3_aa: CASSSRWGGGGYEQYF

v_call: TRBV5-1
clone_size: NA
j_call: TRBJ1-2
d_call: TRBD1
cdr3_nt: TGCGCCAGCAGGGTCCCGGGACAGGAGTTCAACTATGGCTACACCTTC
cdr3_aa: CASRVPGQEFNYGYTF

v_call: TRBV10-3
clone_size: NA
j_call: TRBJ2-5
d_call: NA
cdr3_nt: TGTGCCATCAGTCAGAGGGGGGGGGAGACCCAGTACTTC
cdr3_aa: CAISQRGGETQYF

v_call: TRBV27
clone_size: NA
j_call: TRBJ2-5
d_call: TRBD2
cdr3_nt: TGTGCCAGCAGTTCTACGTTAGCGGGGGCCCTCCCCCAGTACTTC
cdr3_aa: CASSSTLAGALPQYF

v_call: TRBV4-3
clone_size: NA
j_call: TRBJ2-1
d_call: TRBD2
cdr3_nt: TGCGCCAGCGGTCTGTATAGCGGGAGGAGCGCCTACAATGAGCAGTTCTTC
cdr3_aa: CASGLYSGRSAYNEQFF

v_call: TRBV9
clone_size: NA
j_call: TRBJ2-1
d_call: NA
cdr3_nt: TGTGCCAGCAGCGCCAGAAACAATGAGCAGTTCTTC
cdr3_aa: CASSARNNEQFF

v_call: TRBV28
clone_size: NA
j_call: TRBJ2-5
d_call: NA
cdr3_nt: TGTGCCAGCAGAGCAACAGGGTACCAAGAGACCCAGTACTTC
cdr3_aa: CASRATGYQETQYF

v_call: TRBV2
clone_size: NA
j_call: TRBJ1-1
d_call: NA
cdr3_nt: TGTGCCAGCAGTATGACAGGGAACACTGAAGCTTTCTTT
cdr3_aa: CASSMTGNTEAFF

v_call: TRBV7-2
clone_size: NA
j_call: TRBJ1-5
d_call: NA
cdr3_nt: TGTGCCAGGCGGGCAGGGGTCGTCTTGACCCAGCATTTT
cdr3_aa: CARRAGVVLTQHF